This TCR beta chain is from a study of beta chain features in type 1 diabetes. Study-level information: Sorted cells examined across all samples numbered 107,917,701.

Sequenced material consisted of expressed TCRB transcripts (all of the isolated RNA was reverse transcribed). Assay used: immunoSEQ multiplex PCR; TCRdb lists only in-frame clones, some missing. The sample contains some 230,000 clones, 9.6% of which appear only once. This clone was observed a handful of times. Its antigen is as yet unknown. Regarding the study as a whole: Across patients, naive, central memory and Treg TCRB repertoires exhibited apparently greater similarity than was observed across healthy donors.

CDR3 length: 14 residues. Trimming stripped 6 bases from V and 7 bases from J, with 15 bases between. Germline V gene lookup returns CDR1 LGHNT and CDR2 FRNRAP. The specimen was naive CD4+ T cells from blood. This receptor was identified in a woman in her late teens or twenties in good health. The chain is built from TRBV12-5 and TRBJ2-2; D is unresolved. CDR3 loop: CASGLRTPGGELFF. The CDR3 nucleotides are TGTGCTAGTGGCCTAAGAACTCCAGGCGGGGAGCTGTTTTTT.